A single sample is the source of the 21 T cell receptor beta chains below, sequenced in a study of blood T cell repertoires in COVID-19. The table came from immunoSEQ multiplex PCR; TCRdb's copy has only in-frame clones and leaves some out. The top ten clones hold about 2% of a sample with approximately 140,000 clones, more than 75% of them seen once. Sequenced: peripheral blood. Receptors were obtained from a man in his 70s with acute or convalescent COVID-19.

The J gene is TRBJ1-4, the V gene TRBV2, with TRBD1 matching over 8 bases. Germline CDR1 is SNHLY and CDR2 is FYNNEI. This CDR3 comprises 14 residues. V trimming: 6 bases; J trimming: 3 bases; junction bases outside the gene matches: 3. In DNA, the CDR3 is TGTGCCAGCAGCAGGGGGCTGGCTAATGAAAAACTGTTTTTT. This codes for CASSRGLANEKLFF.

The V and J genes are TRBV13 and TRBJ1-3; no clear D gene. The ends were cut back, 0 bases at V and 0 bases at J, with 9 bases in the middle. CDR1 and CDR2 (germline): PRHDT, FYEKMQ (reference sequence). The CDR3 is 16 amino acids. The CDR3 nucleotides read TGTGCCAGCAGCTTAGGCCGACACACCTCTGGAAACACCATATATTTT. Its translation is CASSLGRHTSGNTIYF.

The chain employs TRBV3-1 (or the pseudogene TRBV3-2) and TRBJ1-2; D is uncertain. The CDR3 runs to 14 residues. CDR1 and CDR2 from the germline V gene are LGHDT and YNNKEL (reference sequence). V lost 1 base and J lost 0, with 6 bases in between. CDR3 protein: CASSQAGTNYGYTF. CDR3 sequence (DNA): TGTGCCAGCAGCCAAGCCGGGACTAACTATGGCTACACCTTC.

This clone was picked up a small number of times. The V gene is TRBV28, the J gene TRBJ2-1; 9 bases line up with TRBD1. V trimming: 7 bases; J trimming: 11 bases; junction bases outside the gene matches: 15. The CDR3 totals 15 residues. Germline V lookup: CDR1 MDHEN, CDR2 SYDVKM. DNA for the CDR3: TGTGCCAGCACCTCTGGGACAGGGTACTCTAGGAAGCAGTTCTTC. This translates into CASTSGTGYSRKQFF.

This chain links TRBV11-2 with TRBJ1-1, with D perhaps matching TRBD1 (5 bases). The CDR3 covers 15 residues. V lost 0 bases and J 9 bases, leaving 17 bases between the germline ends. CDR1 SGHAT and CDR2 FQNNGV come from the germline V gene. The CDR3 loop reads CASSLESRGGWQAFF. The CDR3, as DNA: TGTGCCAGCAGCTTAGAAAGTCGGGGGGGGTGGCAAGCTTTCTTT.

In its sample, this clone was seen once. The chain uses TRBV3-1 (or the pseudogene TRBV3-2) and TRBJ2-1; D possibly corresponds to TRBD1 (6 bases). The CDR3 is 19 residues long. The V end was cut by 1 base, the J end by 1 base, with 20 bases between. The germline gives CDR1 LGHDT, CDR2 YNNKEL (reference sequence). The CDR3, as DNA: TGTGCCAGCAGCCAAGTGTGGCAGGGGAATTCAAGGTCCTACAATGAGCAGTTCTTC. It specifies CASSQVWQGNSRSYNEQFF.

V is TRBV5-4 and J is TRBJ1-2; tentative D call: TRBD1 (5 bases). V was trimmed by 2 bases and J by 3 bases, leaving 14 bases between them. This CDR3 has 15 residues. Germline lookup yields CDR1 SGHNT and CDR2 YYREEE (reference sequence). The CDR3 here is CASSLAGPGDYGYTF. DNA of the CDR3: TGTGCCAGCAGCTTAGCAGGGCCCGGAGACTATGGCTACACCTTC.

The sample holds a few counts of this clone. The junction does not match germline at one end; this may be a read error. The chain has TRBV3-1 (or the pseudogene TRBV3-2) and TRBJ1-1; TRBD1 agrees at 7 bases. Germline CDR1 is LGHDT and CDR2 is YNNKEL (reference sequence). There are 14 residues in the CDR3. In nucleotides, the CDR3 is TGTGCCAGCAGCCAAGGCGTGTCCGGGACAGCCTTTAACTTT. It translates to CASSQGVSGTAFNF.

Comments on this clone: One junction end does not reproduce the germline sequence, and a read error may be involved. This rearrangement joins TRBV6-1 to TRBJ2-1; perhaps TRBD1 as D (5 bases). The CDR3 is 11 residues long. Germline V lookup: CDR1 MNHNS, CDR2 SASEGT. The CDR3 bases are TGTGCCAGCAGTGACGTGGCAGGGCAAATCTTC. Translated: CASSDVAGQIF.

V usage is TRBV9 and J usage is TRBJ2-2; 10 bases are a match to TRBD2. Germline V gene data show CDR1 as SGDLS and CDR2 as YYNGEE. After removal of 6 bases from V and 6 bases from J, the junction contained 8 bases not matched to a gene. The CDR3 length is 15 residues. CDR3 protein: CASTPSGSLSGELFF. CDR3 nucleotides: TGTGCCAGCACCCCTAGCGGGAGTCTGTCCGGGGAGCTGTTTTTT.

The rearrangement uses TRBV7-9 and TRBJ2-1; D unresolved. Germline loops: CDR1 SEHNR, CDR2 FQNEAQ (reference sequence). This CDR3 comprises 14 residues. Between the trimmed V and J ends, which lost 1 base and 3 bases, there was a span of 7 bases. In DNA form, the CDR3 reads TGTGCCAGCAGCTTAGTTGCCAGCTACAATGAGCAGTTCTTC. Amino acids: CASSLVASYNEQFF.

Concerning this clone: At the DNA level, this CDR3 is encoded by other sequences in the same sample as well. This chain links TRBV7-9 with TRBJ1-3, with TRBD1 as a possible D gene (5 bases). CDR3 length equals 14 residues. V was shortened by 3 bases and J by 1 base, with 7 bases between the two germline ends. CDR1 and CDR2 (germline): SEHNR, FQNEAQ (reference sequence). CDR3 nucleotide sequence: TGTGCCAGCAGCTTCCAGGGTTCTGGAAACACCATATATTTT. As protein: CASSFQGSGNTIYF.

The chain combines TRBV5-1 with TRBJ2-3; TRBD2 matches at 10 bases. V dropped 4 bases and J dropped 1; count of bases not matched to a gene: 6. Looked up from germline, CDR1 is SGHRS and CDR2 is YFSETQ. The CDR3 has 16 residues. The CDR3 region is CASSPLAGGGTDTQYF. The DNA for the CDR3 is TGCGCCAGCAGCCCGTTAGCGGGGGGCGGCACAGATACGCAGTATTTT.

This chain uses TRBV30 with TRBJ1-3, with D uncertain. Trimming pared 0 bases from V and 8 bases from J, leaving 14 bases between. This CDR3 is built from 14 residues. The germline V gene encodes CDR1 GTSNPN and CDR2 SVGIG (reference sequence). As DNA, the CDR3 is TGTGCCTGGAGTGTAATGGCAGACGGAGACACCATATATTTT. It codes for CAWSVMADGDTIYF. Filled out from reference TRBV30 and TRBJ1-3, the complete variable domain reads SQTIHQWPATLVQPVGSPLSLECTVEGTSNPNLYWYRQAAGRGLQLLFYSVGIGQISSEVPQNLSASRPQDRQFILSSKKLLLSDSGFYLCAWSVMADGDTIYFGEGSWLTVV.

The CDR3 DNA sequence: TGTGCCAGTAGTGCACAAACCGGGACAGGGGTAGGCACCGGGGAGCTGTTTTTT. It encodes CASSAQTGTGVGTGELFF. J is TRBJ2-2 and V is TRBV19; 10 nucleotides agree with TRBD1. Germline CDR1 LNHDA, CDR2 SQIVND (reference sequence). This CDR3 comprises 18 residues. The junction had 13 bases not matched to a gene; V was cut back by 5 bases and J by 4 bases.

This chain joins TRBV7-8 and TRBJ2-2, with a tentative D call TRBD1 (6 bases). Germline-derived CDR1 and CDR2 are SGHVS and FQNEAQ. V was shortened by 2 bases and J by 4 bases, with 14 bases between the two germline ends. The CDR3 has 16 amino acids. For the CDR3, the DNA is TGTGCCAGCAGCTTATTTGGGCCAGGGGTCACCGGGGAGCTGTTTTTT. Its protein product is CASSLFGPGVTGELFF.

This clone was observed many times. The V and J genes are TRBV28 and TRBJ2-1; 13 positions agree with TRBD2. The germline V gene has CDR1 MDHEN and CDR2 SYDVKM. Unmatched junction bases numbered 8, after V lost 0 bases and J lost 9 bases. CDR3 size: 17 residues. The CDR3 coding sequence is TGTGCCAGCAGTTTATGGGAACTAGCGGGAGGGCCCGGTGAGCAGTTCTTC. Protein sequence: CASSLWELAGGPGEQFF.

V and J are TRBV27 and TRBJ1-2; 7 bases fit TRBD1. The germline gives CDR1 MNHEY, CDR2 SMNVEV (reference sequence). The CDR3 extends over 14 amino acids. Losses at the gene ends were 5 bases for V and 8 bases for J; bases not matched to a gene: 11. CDR3 loop: CASSGRGGASGYTF. In nucleotides, the CDR3 is TGTGCCAGCAGTGGCCGAGGGGGCGCAAGCGGCTACACCTTC.

The chain couples TRBV27 to TRBJ2-7; maybe TRBD1 (5 bases). CDR3 length equals 13 residues. Germline lookup yields CDR1 MNHEY and CDR2 SMNVEV (reference sequence). The V end lost 1 base, the J end lost 3 bases, and 7 bases lay between the germline ends. The CDR3 spells CASSLWTNYEQYF. Here the CDR3 DNA reads TGTGCCAGCAGTTTATGGACAAACTACGAGCAGTACTTC.

This chain connects TRBV4-1 to TRBJ1-1; 8 bases are shared with TRBD1. Trimming at V came to 2 bases and at J to 5 bases, leaving 4 bases not matched to a gene. The CDR3 totals 14 residues. Germline V gene sequence: CDR1 MGHRA, CDR2 YSYEKL. As DNA, the CDR3 is TGCGCCAGCAGCCAACAGGGGGCTGGAACTGAAGCTTTCTTT. Translating it yields CASSQQGAGTEAFF.

The chain has TRBV11-3 and TRBJ2-7; 9 nucleotides agree with TRBD1. V lost 5 bases, J lost 3 bases, and 5 bases stayed unmatched. This CDR3 comprises 14 residues. Germline V lookup: CDR1 SGHNT, CDR2 YENEEA. The CDR3 DNA follows: TGTGCCAGCAGCCCCGGGACAGGGTACTACGAGCAGTACTTC. It codes for CASSPGTGYYEQYF. Together with reference TRBV11-3 and TRBJ2-7, the CDR3 gives the full variable domain: EAGVVQSPRYKIIEKKQPVAFWCNPISGHNTLYWYLQNLGQGPELLIRYENEEAVDDSQLPKDRFSAERLKGVDSTLKIQPAELGDSAVYLCASSPGTGYYEQYFGPGTRLTVT.